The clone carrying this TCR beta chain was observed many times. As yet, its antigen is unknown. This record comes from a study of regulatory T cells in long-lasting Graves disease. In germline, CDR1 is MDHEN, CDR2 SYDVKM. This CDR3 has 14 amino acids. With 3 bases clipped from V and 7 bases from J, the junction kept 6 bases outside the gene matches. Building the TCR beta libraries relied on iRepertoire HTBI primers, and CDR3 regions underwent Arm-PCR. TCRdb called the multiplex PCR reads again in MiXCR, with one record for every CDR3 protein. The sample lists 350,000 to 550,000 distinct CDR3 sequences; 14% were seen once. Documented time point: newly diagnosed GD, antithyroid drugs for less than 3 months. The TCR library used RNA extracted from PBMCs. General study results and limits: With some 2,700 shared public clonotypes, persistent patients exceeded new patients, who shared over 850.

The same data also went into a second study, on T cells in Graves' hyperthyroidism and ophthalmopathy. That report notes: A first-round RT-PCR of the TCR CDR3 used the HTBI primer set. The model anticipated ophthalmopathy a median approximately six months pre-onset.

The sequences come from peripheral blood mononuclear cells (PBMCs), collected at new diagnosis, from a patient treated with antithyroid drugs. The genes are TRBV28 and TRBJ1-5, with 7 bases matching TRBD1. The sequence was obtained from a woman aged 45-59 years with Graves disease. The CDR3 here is CASSFDRVYQPQHF. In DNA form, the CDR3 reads TGTGCCAGCAGTTTCGACAGGGTTTACCAGCCCCAGCATTTT.